The T cell receptor beta chain under discussion was sequenced for a study of patients and donors after allogeneic stem cell transplantation. TCRdb redid the calling of the RT-PCR reads with MiXCR, one entry per CDR3 protein. The sample includes around 29,000 distinct CDR3 sequences, around 35% seen only once; the top ten take 76%. This clonotype was sampled from a human donor who was either an allogeneic HSCT recipient or a stem cell or donor lymphocyte infusion donor (not recorded which). It is not recorded whose cells these are; they may come from a transplant donor. The specimen sequenced was blood, either unsorted or a sorted T cell fraction (not recorded which).

CDR3 in DNA: TGTGCCAGCAGTTCGGGTCCGACTTACGAGCAGTACGTC. This sequence encodes CASSSGPTYEQYV. The gene calls are TRBV6-5 and TRBJ2-7; D gene ambiguous. Per germline, CDR1 MNHEY and CDR2 SVGAGI. V was clipped by 4 bases and J by 4 bases, with 11 bases between them. This CDR3 region has 13 residues.